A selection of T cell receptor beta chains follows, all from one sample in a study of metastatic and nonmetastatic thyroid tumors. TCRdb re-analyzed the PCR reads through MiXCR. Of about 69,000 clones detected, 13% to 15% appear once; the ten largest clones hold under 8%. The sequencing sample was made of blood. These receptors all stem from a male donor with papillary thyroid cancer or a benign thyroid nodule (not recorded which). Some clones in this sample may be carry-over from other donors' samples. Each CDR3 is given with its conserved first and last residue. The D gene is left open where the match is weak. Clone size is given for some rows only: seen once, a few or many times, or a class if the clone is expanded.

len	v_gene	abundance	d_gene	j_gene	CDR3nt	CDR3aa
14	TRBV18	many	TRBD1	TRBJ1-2	TGTGCCAGCTCGATGGGACAGGGTAAATATGGCTACACCTTC	CASSMGQGKYGYTF
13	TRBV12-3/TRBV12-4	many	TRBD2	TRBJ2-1	TGTGCCAGCAGCCCCGGCAAAAGCGGGAGAAGGTTCTTC	CASSPGKSGRRFF
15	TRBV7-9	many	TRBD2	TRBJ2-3	TGTGCCAGCAGCCTCGGACTAGCTAGCACAGATACGCAGTATTTT	CASSLGLASTDTQYF
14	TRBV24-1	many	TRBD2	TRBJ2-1	TGTGCCACCCGAAGGACTAGCGGAGGAAATGAGCAGTTCTTC	CATRRTSGGNEQFF
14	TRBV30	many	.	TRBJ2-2	TGTGCCTGGAATAGGGGACTGAACACCGGGGAGCTGTTTTTT	CAWNRGLNTGELFF
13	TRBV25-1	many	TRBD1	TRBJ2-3	TGTGCCAGCACACAGGGGAGCACAGATACGCAGTATTTT	CASTQGSTDTQYF
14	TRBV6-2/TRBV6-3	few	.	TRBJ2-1	TGTGCCAACAGTTACGACAGTGCCTACAATGAGCAGTTCTTC	CANSYDSAYNEQFF
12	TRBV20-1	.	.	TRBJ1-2	TGCAGTGCGGAGGACACACTCTATGGCTACACCTTC	CSAEDTLYGYTF
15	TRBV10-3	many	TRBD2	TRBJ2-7	TGTGCCATAAAGGACGGACTAGCGGCCTCCTACGAGCAGTACTTC	CAIKDGLAASYEQYF
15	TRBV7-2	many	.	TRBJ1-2	TGTGCCAGCAGCCTAGGAGCCTTTATGGACTATGGCTACACCTTC	CASSLGAFMDYGYTF
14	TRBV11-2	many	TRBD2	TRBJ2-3	TGTGCCAGCAGCTTAGGACTAGCCACAGATACGCAGTATTTT	CASSLGLATDTQYF
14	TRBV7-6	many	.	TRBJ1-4	TGTGCCAGCAGCTTAGAACAGAGAGATGAAAAACTGTTTTTT	CASSLEQRDEKLFF
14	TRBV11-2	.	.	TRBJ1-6	TGTGCCAGCAGCTACAGGGCTCGGAGGTCACCCCTCCACTTT	CASSYRARRSPLHF
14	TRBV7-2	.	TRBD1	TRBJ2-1	TGTGCCAGCAGCCCCGTACAGGGGTACAATGAGCAGTTCTTC	CASSPVQGYNEQFF
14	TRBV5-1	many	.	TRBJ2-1	TGCGCCAGCATGGAGGAGGGCTCCTACAATGAGCAGTTCTTC	CASMEEGSYNEQFF
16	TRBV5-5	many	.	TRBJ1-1	TGTGCCAGCAGCTTGGGCTTCGGGGCTTTGAACACTGAAGCTTTCTTT	CASSLGFGALNTEAFF
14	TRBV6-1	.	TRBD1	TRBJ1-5	TGTGCCAGCGTAACAGGGGACAGGTATCAGCCCCAGCATTTT	CASVTGDRYQPQHF
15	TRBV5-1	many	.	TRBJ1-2	TGCGCCAGCAGCTCGGTAATTGAATCGGACTATGGCTACACCTTC	CASSSVIESDYGYTF
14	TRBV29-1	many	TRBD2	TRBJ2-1	TGCAGCGCCTGGACTAGCGGACCTTACAATGAGCAGTTCTTC	CSAWTSGPYNEQFF
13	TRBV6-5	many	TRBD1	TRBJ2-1	TGTGCCAGCAGTTACGACAGGGTATCTGAGCAGTTCTTC	CASSYDRVSEQFF
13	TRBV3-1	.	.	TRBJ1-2	TGTGCCAGCAGCCCCGGGGAAGAGGCTGGCTACACCTTC	CASSPGEEAGYTF
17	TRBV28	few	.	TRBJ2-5	TGTGCCAGCAGTCCTACCGCAACCAATAGTTTGGGAGAGACCCAGTACTTC	CASSPTATNSLGETQYF
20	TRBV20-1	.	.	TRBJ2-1	TGCAGTGCTAGGAGGGGTGTACAGGGTTACTGGAGGGCCTTGGACAATGAGCAGTTCTTC	CSARRGVQGYWRALDNEQFF
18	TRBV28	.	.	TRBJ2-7	TGTGCCAGCAGTTTAGTCGGAGGGGGCAGTAGCGCAACCTACGAGCAGTACTTC	CASSLVGGGSSATYEQYF
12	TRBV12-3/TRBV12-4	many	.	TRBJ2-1	TGTGCCAGCAGTTCCCCGTACAATGAGCAGTTCTTC	CASSSPYNEQFF
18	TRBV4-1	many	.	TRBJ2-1	TGCGCCAGCAGTCGGTATCCGGGAGTTGAGGCCCCCACCAATGAGCAGTTCTTC	CASSRYPGVEAPTNEQFF
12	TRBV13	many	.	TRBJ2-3	TGTGCCAGCAGCTCTCGTGGGAATACGCAGTATTTT	CASSSRGNTQYF
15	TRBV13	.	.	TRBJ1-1	TGTGCCAGCAGCTCACTCGAAAGGGCATCGACTGAAGCTTTCTTT	CASSSLERASTEAFF
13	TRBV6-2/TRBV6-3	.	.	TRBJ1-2	TGTGCCAGCAGTTACGATGGGGGGTATGGCTACACCTTC	CASSYDGGYGYTF
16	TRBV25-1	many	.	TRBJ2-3	TGTGCCAGCAGTCCCAGGGGGGGTCTCAGGACAGATACGCAGTATTTT	CASSPRGGLRTDTQYF
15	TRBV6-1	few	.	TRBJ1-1	TGTGCCAGCAGTGCATATGGAACGGTGAACACTGAAGCTTTCTTT	CASSAYGTVNTEAFF